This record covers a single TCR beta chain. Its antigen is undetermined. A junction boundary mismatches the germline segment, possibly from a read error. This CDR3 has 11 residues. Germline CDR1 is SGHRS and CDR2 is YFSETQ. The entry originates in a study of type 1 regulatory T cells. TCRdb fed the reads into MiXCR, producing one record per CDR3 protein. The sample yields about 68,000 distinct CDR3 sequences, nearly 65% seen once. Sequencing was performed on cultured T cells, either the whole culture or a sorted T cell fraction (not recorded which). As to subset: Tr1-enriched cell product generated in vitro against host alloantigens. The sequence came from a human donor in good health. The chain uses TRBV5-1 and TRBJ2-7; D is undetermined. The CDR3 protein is CASILDHEQYF. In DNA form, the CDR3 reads TGCGCCAGCATCTTGGACCACGAGCAGTACTTC.